This TCR beta chain emerged from a study of blood T cell repertoires in COVID-19. Clones were sequenced by immunoSEQ multiplex PCR, and TCRdb holds only the in-frame ones, with some missing. The table lists over 130,000 clones, just over 85% of them singletons. Germline V gene lookup returns CDR1 KGHSH and CDR2 LQKENI. This CDR3 is 14 amino acids long. Trimming stripped 3 bases from V and 4 bases from J, with 12 bases between. The chain joins TRBV18 to TRBJ1-2, with a weak D call TRBD1 (6 bases). The sample consisted of peripheral blood. The clonotype originates from a man in his 70s with acute or convalescent COVID-19. The CDR3 bases are TGTGCCAGCTCACCCCTGGACAGTTCCTATGGCTACACCTTC. Translated, it gives CASSPLDSSYGYTF.